The clone carrying this TCR beta chain has just one count. Germline CDR1 reads SGHAT; CDR2 reads FQNNGV. V shed 5 bases and J 5 bases; nucleotides not matched to a gene: 16. The length of the CDR3 is 17 residues. This entry belongs to a study of blood T cell repertoires in COVID-19. In the study overall: The study drew acute and convalescent COVID-19 samples from the United States, Italy and Spain. In each case, the material was cDNA or gDNA derived from T cells, B-cell-depleted T cells, or PBMCs.

Per the original methods: Counts of nucleated cells, estimated from reference gene primer amplification, were obtained. The protocol was immunoSEQ multiplex PCR, while the TCRdb copy is restricted to in-frame clones and leaves out a portion. For V, J and clone size, that table is used; D and trimming come from the DNA. Of some 200,000 clones in the sample, 84% were seen once. The chain joins TRBV11-2 to TRBJ2-5; 8 bases are shared with TRBD2. Sequences were obtained from peripheral blood. This TCR was sampled from an elderly woman with COVID-19, enrolled during active disease. CDR3 sequence: CASSVTLSGLGSETQYF. CDR3 DNA: TGTGCCAGCAGCGTCACGCTATCGGGACTAGGCTCGGAGACCCAGTACTTC.